A selection of T cell receptor beta chains follows, all from one sample in a study of Ad26.COV2.S vaccination and SARS-CoV-2 variants. Libraries were prepared by immunoSEQ multiplex PCR; TCRdb keeps only in-frame clonotypes and omits some of them. Of more than 300,000 clones in the sample, approximately 86% were seen once. The sample in question was peripheral blood, obtained in a trial of Ad26.COV2.S vaccine versus placebo. The origin of the receptors is a person between 18 and 60 years old who received the Ad26.COV2.S COVID-19 vaccine or a placebo. Both conserved end residues are part of each CDR3. Fields, in order: J gene, clone size, V gene, D gene, CDR3 length, CDR3 protein, CDR3 DNA. A D gene is named only where the DNA matches it firmly. Clone sizes are given selectively: once, few, many, or a class where the clone is expanded.

TRBJ1-1	-	TRBV7-9	-	12	CASRLVGGEAFF	TGTGCCAGCAGGCTCGTCGGGGGTGAAGCTTTCTTT
TRBJ2-1	once	TRBV28	-	16	CASSLPPGVTGGYQFF	TGTGCCAGCAGTCTTCCACCCGGGGTAACAGGAGGGTACCAGTTCTTC
TRBJ1-6	-	TRBV11-2	TRBD1	18	CASSPNAPGQAWNSPLHF	TGTGCCAGCAGCCCCAACGCACCGGGACAGGCATGGAATTCACCCCTCCACTTT
TRBJ2-5	-	TRBV20-1	-	11	CSAGSSETQYF	TGCAGTGCTGGTTCTTCGGAGACCCAGTACTTC
TRBJ2-7	many	TRBV20-1	-	11	CSASGSYEQYF	TGCAGTGCTAGCGGTTCCTACGAGCAGTACTTC
TRBJ2-7	once	TRBV27	-	16	CASKSPAVGHSYEQYF	TGTGCCAGCAAGTCCCCTGCCGTTGGACATTCCTACGAGCAGTACTTC
TRBJ2-7	-	TRBV6-6	TRBD2	16	CASSYSTSGRFHEQYF	TGTGCCAGCAGTTACTCGACTAGCGGGAGATTCCACGAGCAGTACTTC
TRBJ1-2	-	TRBV11-2	-	15	CASSLDLPLNYGYTF	TGTGCCAGCAGCTTAGACCTCCCGCTTAACTATGGCTACACCTTC
TRBJ2-2	once	TRBV4-2	-	14	CASSQDLWTGELFF	TGTGCCAGCAGCCAAGATCTGTGGACCGGGGAGCTGTTTTTT
TRBJ1-4	-	TRBV4-3	-	18	CASSRDNGILATNEKLFF	TGCGCCAGCAGCCGGGACAACGGGATATTGGCAACTAATGAAAAACTGTTTTTT
TRBJ2-7	-	TRBV7-9	TRBD1	15	CASSIGQVASYEQYF	TGTGCCAGCAGTATAGGACAGGTAGCATCCTACGAGCAGTACTTC
TRBJ2-1	once	TRBV25-1	-	14	CASSLSRTNSEQFF	TGTGCCAGCAGTCTGTCTCGAACTAACAGTGAGCAGTTCTTC
TRBJ2-7	-	TRBV5-1	-	14	CASSSTEPSYEQYF	TGCGCCAGCAGCTCAACAGAACCTTCCTACGAGCAGTACTTC
TRBJ1-6	-	TRBV4-2	TRBD1	15	CASSRQGQGNSPLHF	TGTGCCAGCAGTCGCCAGGGACAGGGGAATTCACCCCTCCACTTT
TRBJ2-1	-	TRBV9	TRBD2	16	CASSPRGGSSYNEQFF	TGTGCCAGCAGCCCCCGCGGGGGTAGCTCCTACAATGAGCAGTTCTTC
TRBJ2-7	-	TRBV2	-	11	CASRMGPEQYF	TGTGCCAGCAGGATGGGGCCTGAGCAGTACTTC
TRBJ1-1	-	TRBV28	-	16	CASTLGTYGRNTEAFF	TGTGCCAGCACCCTCGGGACTTACGGTCGGAACACTGAAGCTTTCTTT